A selection of T cell receptor beta chains follows, all from one sample in a study of OX40 agonist ivuxolimab in advanced cancers. The protocol was immunoSEQ multiplex PCR, while the TCRdb copy is restricted to in-frame clones and leaves out a portion. The sample lists tens of thousands of clones, around 82% occurring once. The starting material was CD4+ or CD8+ T cells sorted from blood, obtained in a trial of the OX40 agonist ivuxolimab. Receptor source: an adult with an advanced solid tumor such as melanoma, head and neck, liver or kidney cancer. CDR3s include the opening cysteine and the closing phenylalanine or tryptophan. D genes are given only for firm matches. Expanded clones get a size class; other rows say once, few or many, or leave the size out.

d_gene	v_gene	j_gene	abundance	CDR3aa	CDR3nt
TRBD1	TRBV7-9	TRBJ2-6	-	CASSHRDRGNSGANVLTF	TGTGCCAGCAGCCACCGGGACAGGGGCAACTCTGGGGCCAACGTCCTGACTTTC
-	TRBV7-6	TRBJ2-7	-	CASSLEAVSSYEQYF	TGTGCCAGCAGCTTAGAAGCGGTCAGCTCCTACGAGCAGTACTTC
-	TRBV7-8	TRBJ1-4	once	CASSPTANEKLFF	TGTGCCAGCAGCCCCACGGCTAATGAAAAACTGTTTTTT
TRBD1	TRBV5-1	TRBJ2-2	once	CASSGTGTDTYTGELFF	TGCGCCAGCAGCGGTACCGGGACAGACACATACACCGGGGAGCTGTTTTTT
TRBD1	TRBV9	TRBJ2-7	-	CASSAAGTDSNEQYF	TGTGCCAGCAGCGCCGCCGGGACAGACTCCAACGAGCAGTACTTC
-	TRBV4-1	TRBJ2-7	-	CASSQVGPNLGEQYF	TGCGCCAGCAGCCAGGTGGGGCCAAACCTAGGGGAGCAGTACTTC
-	TRBV11-2	TRBJ2-3	-	CASSPHGRTGFSTDTQYF	TGTGCCAGCAGCCCCCACGGGCGTACGGGGTTCAGCACAGATACGCAGTATTTT
-	TRBV4-1	TRBJ1-5	-	CASSQGNQPQHF	TGCGCCAGCAGCCAGGGAAATCAGCCCCAGCATTTT
-	TRBV10-3	TRBJ2-2	-	CAIRKDEAGELFF	TGTGCCATCAGGAAGGACGAAGCCGGGGAGCTGTTTTTT
-	TRBV9	TRBJ2-3	-	CASSAPHGGPTDTQYF	TGTGCCAGCAGCGCCCCGCACGGGGGCCCCACAGATACGCAGTATTTT
-	TRBV27	TRBJ2-7	-	CASAPADGSYEQYF	TGTGCCAGCGCCCCCGCCGACGGGTCCTACGAGCAGTACTTC
-	TRBV6-5	TRBJ1-2	-	CASIKRGGNNGYTF	TGTGCCAGCATCAAGAGGGGGGGCAACAATGGCTACACCTTC
-	TRBV4-1	TRBJ1-4	-	CASSQPPEVNEKLFF	TGCGCCAGCAGCCAACCCCCGGAGGTTAATGAAAAACTGTTTTTT
TRBD1	TRBV11-2	TRBJ2-1	-	CASSRGGTGVYNEQFF	TGTGCCAGCAGCCGTGGGGGGACAGGGGTCTACAATGAGCAGTTCTTC
-	TRBV7-8	TRBJ1-5	-	CASSLGAESNQPQHF	TGTGCCAGCAGCTTAGGGGCAGAAAGCAATCAGCCCCAGCATTTT
TRBD1	TRBV15	TRBJ1-5	-	CATSRGQGDQPQHF	TGTGCCACCAGCAGAGGACAGGGCGATCAGCCCCAGCATTTT
TRBD1	TRBV5-1	TRBJ1-2	-	CASSLEDRGFDYGYTF	TGCGCCAGCAGCTTGGAGGACAGGGGATTCGACTATGGCTACACCTTC
-	TRBV7-7	TRBJ2-2	-	CASSPTGQVIGELFF	TGTGCCAGCAGCCCCACGGGACAAGTGATCGGGGAGCTGTTTTTT
-	TRBV19	TRBJ1-5	-	CASGQDSNQPQHF	TGTGCCAGTGGCCAGGATAGCAATCAGCCCCAGCATTTT
-	TRBV4-2	TRBJ2-2	-	CASSQVGELFF	TGTGCCAGCAGCCAAGTCGGGGAGCTGTTTTTT
-	TRBV25-1	TRBJ1-2	-	CASSAGTEGSYTF	TGTGCCAGCAGTGCCGGGACGGAGGGTTCCTACACCTTC
TRBD1	TRBV7-8	TRBJ1-5	-	CASSPGTVHSNQPQHF	TGTGCCAGCAGCCCTGGGACAGTCCATAGCAATCAGCCCCAGCATTTT
-	TRBV6-6	TRBJ1-2	-	CASSPGASNYGYTF	TGTGCCAGCAGTCCCGGGGCGTCTAACTATGGCTACACCTTC
-	TRBV7-9	TRBJ1-4	-	CASSLVLGEAGAFGEKLFF	TGTGCCAGCAGCTTAGTTTTGGGCGAGGCAGGGGCTTTTGGAGAAAAACTGTTTTTT
-	TRBV5-6	TRBJ2-2	-	CASSWNTGELFF	TGTGCCAGCAGCTGGAACACCGGGGAGCTGTTTTTT
-	TRBV4-2	TRBJ1-1	-	CASSQGAMNTEAFF	TGTGCCAGCAGCCAAGGAGCGATGAACACTGAAGCTTTCTTT
TRBD2	TRBV30	TRBJ2-3	-	CAAGRAGGPKDTQYF	TGTGCCGCGGGTAGAGCGGGGGGGCCGAAAGATACGCAGTATTTT
-	TRBV4-2	TRBJ2-7	once	CASSQDNHYEQYF	TGTGCCAGCAGCCAAGATAACCACTACGAGCAGTACTTC
TRBD1	TRBV27	TRBJ2-1	-	CATSDRGRYNEQFF	TGTGCCACCTCGGACAGGGGTCGCTACAATGAGCAGTTCTTC